The 12 T cell receptor beta chains below were found in one sample sequenced in a study of regulatory T cells in long-lasting Graves disease. Sample time point: newly diagnosed GD, antithyroid drugs for less than 3 months. RNA isolated from PBMCs was used to make the TCR library. TCR beta libraries were built with iRepertoire HTBI primers and Arm-PCR of CDR3 regions. TCRdb used MiXCR to reprocess the multiplex PCR reads, holding one entry per CDR3 protein. The sample has around 450,000 distinct CDR3 sequences, roughly 17% seen once. These data are also associated with another study on T cells in Graves' hyperthyroidism and ophthalmopathy.

This sample comprised peripheral blood mononuclear cells (PBMCs), obtained at new diagnosis, from a patient treated with antithyroid drugs. The receptors come from a man in his forties or fifties with Graves disease.

This clonotype has just a few counts. It may be a read error: a sequence one base away is much more abundant. V usage is TRBV11-2 and J usage is TRBJ2-7; D not certain. Germline assignment: CDR1 SGHAT and CDR2 FQNNGV. This CDR3 is 14 amino acids long. The CDR3: CVSSLARLHYEQYF. The CDR3 nucleotides are TGTGTCAGCAGCTTAGCCCGTCTCCATTACGAGCAGTACTTC.

This clonotype was seen repeatedly, ten times or more. At one boundary the junction diverges from the germline segment, which might be a read error. The chain carries TRBV5-1 and TRBJ1-4; D remains ambiguous. Germline assignment: CDR1 SGHRS and CDR2 YFSETQ. This CDR3 has 15 residues. CDR3 sequence: CASSLGHATNEKLFF. DNA for the CDR3: TGTGCCAGCAGCTTAGGTCATGCAACTAATGAAAAACTGTTTTTT.

The CDR3 loop is CASSSGLLGTDTQYF. The CDR3 DNA follows: TGTGCCAGCAGTTCGGGCTTACTCGGCACAGATACGCAGTATTTT. This sequence joins TRBV6-2 or TRBV6-3 and TRBJ2-3; no clear D gene. Looked up from germline, CDR1 is MNHEY and CDR2 is SVGEGT. Between the trimmed V and J ends, which lost 4 bases and 1 base, there was a span of 12 bases. The CDR3 covers 15 residues.

This clonotype was picked up a small number of times. J is TRBJ2-7 and V is TRBV4-1; 10 bases align to TRBD2. This CDR3 spans 17 amino acids. V was pared by 1 base and J by 4 bases, with 10 bases of the junction left unmatched. Germline assignment: CDR1 MGHRA and CDR2 YSYEKL. CDR3 protein: CASSQVGTSVTLYEQYF. The DNA of the CDR3 is TGCGCCAGCAGCCAAGTAGGGACTAGCGTCACCTTATACGAGCAGTACTTC.

This clonotype was found a few times. J is TRBJ1-1 and V is TRBV11-3, with a possible D match to TRBD1 (5 bases). The CDR3 totals 14 residues. The germline CDR1 and CDR2 sequences are SGHNT and YENEEA. The germline V and J ends were trimmed by 5 bases and 2 bases, with 12 bases remaining between them. The CDR3, as DNA: TGTGCCAGCAGCAGGGGACGGTCTAACACTGAAGCTTTCTTT. Its protein is CASSRGRSNTEAFF.

The chain is built from TRBV30 and TRBJ2-2; 12 bases align to TRBD2. CDR1 is GTSNPN and CDR2 is SVGIG in the germline V gene (reference sequence). The CDR3 extends over 13 amino acids. V was clipped by 7 bases and J by 5 bases; unmatched bases: 2. The CDR3 sequence is CAFTSGRTGELFF. CDR3 sequence (DNA): TGTGCCTTCACTAGCGGGAGGACCGGGGAGCTGTTTTTT.

Many counts were recorded for this clonotype. The genes are TRBV5-1 and TRBJ2-3; tentatively, D is TRBD1 (6 bases). From germline, CDR1 is SGHRS and CDR2 YFSETQ. V lost 4 bases and J 0 bases, leaving 15 bases between the germline ends. The CDR3 contains 16 residues. The DNA of the CDR3 is TGCGCCAGCAGCACATCCCGGGACATAAGCACAGATACGCAGTATTTT. Translation gives CASSTSRDISTDTQYF.

This clonotype was counted at least ten times. The chain employs TRBV7-9 and TRBJ2-3, with 12 bases aligning to TRBD2. The V and J ends lost 5 bases and 4 bases, in that order; junction bases with no gene match: 19. The germline gives CDR1 SEHNR, CDR2 FQNEAQ (reference sequence). The CDR3 sequence is 20 residues long. The CDR3 reads CASSPYPGLAGGMSSDTQYF. CDR3 bases: TGTGCCAGCAGCCCATACCCAGGGCTAGCGGGAGGGATGAGTTCAGATACGCAGTATTTT.

The table lists this clonotype with a few counts. The chain joins TRBV24-1 to TRBJ2-3; D not resolved. CDR3 length: 14 amino acids. Per germline, CDR1 KGHDR and CDR2 SFDVKD. Trimming stripped 2 bases from V and 3 bases from J, with 8 bases between. The CDR3 DNA reads TGTGCCACCAGTGATTATCAGTATACAGATACGCAGTATTTT. Its translation is CATSDYQYTDTQYF.

This clonotype has at least ten counts. This rearrangement joins TRBV28 to TRBJ2-1, with D tentatively TRBD2 (5 bases). The V end lost 4 bases, the J end lost 0 bases, and 10 bases lay between the germline ends. The length of the CDR3 is 15 residues. The V gene's germline CDR1 is MDHEN and CDR2 SYDVKM. The CDR3 nucleotides are TGTGCCAGCAGTTCTCGGGATAGCTCCTACAATGAGCAGTTCTTC. The encoded protein is CASSSRDSSYNEQFF.

Ten or more counts support this clonotype. The chain combines TRBV28 with TRBJ1-2; TRBD1 matches at 7 bases. Trimming took 3 bases from V and 4 from J; bases not matched to a gene: 2. This CDR3 spans 13 amino acids. Looked up from germline, CDR1 is MDHEN and CDR2 is SYDVKM. The CDR3 loop is CASSFTGVYGYTF. The CDR3 nucleotides read TGTGCCAGCAGTTTCACAGGGGTCTATGGCTACACCTTC.

There are many counts of this clonotype. The J gene is TRBJ2-7, the V gene TRBV6-1; a possible D gene is TRBD2 (6 bases). The CDR3 runs to 15 residues. The V end was cut by 0 bases, the J end by 5 bases, with 14 bases between. Germline lookup yields CDR1 MNHNS and CDR2 SASEGT. CDR3 in DNA: TGTGCCAGCAGTGAAGCTAACGGGAGAAGGAACGAGCAGTACTTC. It encodes CASSEANGRRNEQYF.